The 32 T cell receptor beta chains reported below all come from one sample, sequenced in a study of T cell responses to AZD1222 COVID-19 vaccine. Sequencing was performed with immunoSEQ multiplex PCR; in TCRdb, only in-frame clones are kept and a portion is missing. The table has more than 150,000 clones, 90% seen once. The input for sequencing was peripheral blood, taken on day 0 of AZD1222 vaccination. These receptors were taken from an adult in good health.

This chain uses TRBV6-5 with TRBJ1-1; TRBD1 agrees at 10 bases. CDR3 size: 15 residues. Germline trimming cut 2 bases from V and 11 bases from J; bases unmatched to any gene: 11. Germline loops: CDR1 MNHEY, CDR2 SVGAGI. The chain's CDR3 is CASSYRDRGPNSAFF. CDR3 bases: TGTGCCAGCAGTTACAGGGACAGGGGCCCTAATTCCGCTTTCTTT.

The rearrangement links TRBV28 to TRBJ1-1; D call uncertain. V dropped 3 bases and J dropped 3 bases, with 5 bases sitting between them. CDR1 and CDR2 (germline): MDHEN, SYDVKM. This CDR3 has 12 residues. As DNA, the CDR3 is TGTGCCAGCAGTTTGGAGGACACTGAAGCTTTCTTT. This gives the protein CASSLEDTEAFF. Filled out from reference TRBV28 and TRBJ1-1, the complete variable domain reads DVKVTQSSRYLVKRTGEKVFLECVQDMDHENMFWYRQDPGLGLRLIYFSYDVKMKEKGDIPEGYSVSREKKERFSLILESASTNQTSMYLCASSLEDTEAFFGQGTRLTVV.

This clone appeared once. J is TRBJ1-2 and V is TRBV7-2, with a possible D match to TRBD1 (6 bases). Trimming cost V 5 bases and J 3 bases, with 16 bases left between them. The CDR3 totals 15 residues. CDR1 is SGHTA, CDR2 FQGNSA, per germline. For the CDR3, the DNA is TGTGCCAGCAGCCTACAGGGTTTTTTAGACTATGGCTACACCTTC. Encoded protein: CASSLQGFLDYGYTF.

The chain is built from TRBV5-4 and TRBJ2-5; no reliable D call. V lost 2 bases, J lost 2 bases, and 4 bases lay in between. The CDR3 covers 12 residues. CDR1 and CDR2 from the germline V gene are SGHNT and YYREEE (reference sequence). The chain's CDR3 is CASSLHQETQYF. For the CDR3, the DNA is TGTGCCAGCAGCTTACATCAAGAGACCCAGTACTTC.

This rearrangement joins TRBV6-5 to TRBJ2-7, with 9 bases matching TRBD1. Germline lookup yields CDR1 MNHEY and CDR2 SVGAGI. Germline trimming cut 6 bases from V and 1 base from J; bases unmatched to any gene: 7. This CDR3 has 15 residues. The CDR3 protein is CASRPPGQGSYEQYF. DNA of the CDR3: TGTGCCAGCAGACCTCCGGGACAGGGATCCTACGAGCAGTACTTC.

The rearrangement links TRBV5-1 to TRBJ1-2; D not certain. Trimming pared 0 bases from V and 8 bases from J, leaving 20 bases between. The CDR3 has 16 residues. Germline-derived CDR1 and CDR2 are SGHRS and YFSETQ. This CDR3 reads CASSLAPRDSGVGYTF. CDR3 coding DNA: TGCGCCAGCAGCTTGGCCCCACGAGACTCTGGTGTCGGCTACACCTTC. Combining the CDR3 with reference TRBV5-1 and TRBJ1-2 gives the whole variable domain KAGVTQTPRYLIKTRGQQVTLSCSPISGHRSVSWYQQTPGQGLQFLFEYFSETQRNKGNFPGRFSGRQFSNSRSEMNVSTLELGDSALYLCASSLAPRDSGVGYTFGSGTRLTVV.

The rearrangement joins TRBV11-2 to TRBJ1-1, with D uncertain. The CDR3 consists of 13 residues. CDR1 SGHAT and CDR2 FQNNGV come from the germline V gene. V was trimmed by 6 bases and J by 5 bases, leaving 13 bases between them. The CDR3 DNA reads as TGTGCCAGCAGGACACTCGGAGGGACTGAAGCTTTCTTT. Its protein product is CASRTLGGTEAFF.

V usage is TRBV28 and J usage is TRBJ1-1; a possible D gene is TRBD1 (6 bases). Germline CDR1 reads MDHEN; CDR2 reads SYDVKM. The CDR3 extends over 13 amino acids. Trimming stripped 8 bases from V and 1 base from J, with 11 bases between. The CDR3: CASGRGGNTEAFF. The CDR3 nucleotides are TGTGCCAGCGGGAGGGGGGGGAACACTGAAGCTTTCTTT.

The gene calls are TRBV18 and TRBJ2-7, with a tentative D call TRBD1 (7 bases). Germline assignment: CDR1 KGHSH and CDR2 LQKENI. With 0 bases removed from V and 5 bases from J, the gap between germline ends came to 17 bases. The CDR3 runs 16 residues. CDR3 sequence: CASSPPGQRGGNEQYF. DNA for the CDR3: TGTGCCAGCTCACCACCGGGACAGAGGGGAGGAAACGAGCAGTACTTC.

V is TRBV4-3 and J is TRBJ1-2; the D gene is possibly TRBD1 (5 bases). The V gene's germline CDR1 is LGHNA and CDR2 YSLEER. V was clipped by 0 bases and J by 8 bases, with 19 bases between them. The CDR3 is made up of 16 amino acids. DNA of the CDR3: TGCGCCAGCAGCCAAGATTCACCGGGGCCTATGGAGGGCTACACCTTC. This translates into CASSQDSPGPMEGYTF.

This chain links TRBV13 with TRBJ1-6; 7 positions agree with TRBD1. Germline V gives CDR1 PRHDT, CDR2 FYEKMQ (reference sequence). This CDR3 spans 15 amino acids. V lost 5 bases, J lost 14 bases, and 15 bases stayed unmatched. The CDR3 region has the DNA TGTGCCAGCAGCCTACGGCCTAACCCGACAGGGACCCTCCACTTT. Residues: CASSLRPNPTGTLHF.

V is TRBV5-1 and J is TRBJ1-2, with no clear D. CDR3 length: 13 amino acids. V was cut by 4 bases and J by 0 bases, with 7 bases left in between. CDR1 SGHRS and CDR2 YFSETQ come from the germline V gene. The CDR3 coding sequence is TGCGCCAGCAGCGCCACGGCTAACTATGGCTACACCTTC. Translation gives CASSATANYGYTF.

V gene TRBV5-6 combines with J gene TRBJ1-3, with 7 bases fitting TRBD1. Germline trimming cut 3 bases from V and 2 bases from J; bases unmatched to any gene: 8. Per the germline V gene, CDR1 is SGHDT and CDR2 is YYEEEE. The CDR3 has 16 residues. The CDR3 sequence is CASSSYPDRAGNTIYF. In nucleotides, the CDR3 is TGTGCCAGCAGCTCCTACCCTGACAGGGCTGGAAACACCATATATTTT.

DNA for the CDR3: TGCGCCAGCAGCTTGGACGGTACAGCCTTTGCAACTAATGAAAAACTGTTTTTT. Translated, it gives CASSLDGTAFATNEKLFF. The rearrangement uses TRBV5-1 and TRBJ1-4; D gene ambiguous. Germline values: CDR1 SGHRS, CDR2 YFSETQ. This CDR3 has 18 amino acids. V lost 0 bases and J lost 0, with 15 bases in between.

The rearrangement links TRBV6-5 to TRBJ1-4; TRBD1 might be the D (6 bases). V lost 7 bases and J lost 7, with 7 bases in between. Germline V CDR1 and CDR2: MNHEY, SVGAGI. The length of the CDR3 is 11 residues. DNA of the CDR3: TGTGCCAGCATACAGGGTGAAAAACTGTTTTTT. Protein product: CASIQGEKLFF.

J is TRBJ1-1 and V is TRBV6-5; a possible D gene is TRBD1 (5 bases). Per the germline V gene, CDR1 is MNHEY and CDR2 is SVGAGI. This CDR3 contains 13 residues. V was clipped by 10 bases and J by 4 bases, with 16 bases between them. This chain's CDR3 is CAITSGAGTEAFF. DNA of the CDR3: TGTGCCATTACCAGTGGGGCCGGCACTGAAGCTTTCTTT.

The chain carries TRBV27 and TRBJ1-1; D possibly corresponds to TRBD1 (5 bases). Germline V gene sequence: CDR1 MNHEY, CDR2 SMNVEV (reference sequence). The CDR3 has 14 amino acids. The V end lost 6 bases, the J end lost 2 bases, and 13 bases lay between the germline ends. The CDR3 DNA follows: TGTGCCAGCAGAGAGACAGTTCTTAACACTGAAGCTTTCTTT. It codes for CASRETVLNTEAFF.

The rearrangement joins TRBV28 to TRBJ2-7, with D unresolved. V lost 1 base, J lost 3 bases, and 7 bases lay in between. Germline assignment: CDR1 MDHEN and CDR2 SYDVKM. The CDR3 is made up of 13 amino acids. The CDR3 bases are TGTGCCAGCAGTTTATTTTCAGGCTACGAGCAGTACTTC. It specifies CASSLFSGYEQYF.

This sequence joins TRBV19 and TRBJ1-1, with TRBD1 identical over 10 bases. The CDR3 spans 14 residues. Germline V gene sequence: CDR1 LNHDA, CDR2 SQIVND (reference sequence). V shed 6 bases, J shed 4 bases, and the junction held 5 bases outside the gene matches. The DNA for the CDR3 is TGTGCCAGTAGGCGGGACAGGGGAGTCACTGAAGCTTTCTTT. This gives the protein CASRRDRGVTEAFF. Drawing the rest from reference TRBV19 and TRBJ1-1, the complete variable domain is DGGITQSPKYLFRKEGQNVTLSCEQNLNHDAMYWYRQDPGQGLRLIYYSQIVNDFQKGDIAEGYSVSREKKESFPLTVTSAQKNPTAFYLCASRRDRGVTEAFFGQGTRLTVV.

This clone was counted a single time. The J gene is TRBJ1-6, the V gene TRBV28, with D tentatively TRBD1 (5 bases). V dropped 4 bases and J dropped 0 bases, with 13 bases sitting between them. The germline V gene encodes CDR1 MDHEN and CDR2 SYDVKM. The CDR3 extends over 17 amino acids. The CDR3 region is CASSSEGVSSYNSPLHF. In DNA form, the CDR3 reads TGTGCCAGCAGTTCAGAAGGGGTGAGCTCCTATAATTCACCCCTCCACTTT.

The sample holds one count of this clone. This sequence joins TRBV5-1 and TRBJ2-3, with D perhaps being TRBD1 or TRBD2 (6 bases each). The CDR3 is 15 amino acids. V lost 8 bases and J 3 bases, leaving 19 bases between the germline ends. The germline V gene has CDR1 SGHRS and CDR2 YFSETQ. CDR3 residues: CASSPGAGRTDTQYF. The CDR3 DNA reads as TGCGCCAGTAGCCCGGGGGCCGGACGGACAGATACGCAGTATTTT.

Only a few counts were recorded for this clone. The DNA of the CDR3 is TGTGCCAGCAGCCAACCCGGGACAGGGTCCTACGAGCAGTACTTC. Its protein is CASSQPGTGSYEQYF. This chain uses TRBV7-9 with TRBJ2-7; the match to TRBD1 covers 9 bases. V gave up 5 bases and J gave up 1 base; unmatched junction bases: 6. The CDR3 length is 15 residues. Germline V CDR1 and CDR2: SEHNR, FQNEAQ (reference sequence). Full variable domain (missing parts from reference TRBV7-9 and TRBJ2-7): DTGVSQNPRHKITKRGQNVTFRCDPISEHNRLYWYRQTLGQGPEFLTYFQNEAQLEKSRLLSDRFSAERPKGSFSTLEIQRTEQGDSAMYLCASSQPGTGSYEQYFGPGTRLTVT.

The chain has TRBV4-1 and TRBJ2-1; tentatively, D is TRBD1 or TRBD2 (5 bases each). CDR3 size: 16 residues. Trimming shortened V by 5 bases and J by 0 bases, and 14 bases separated the two germline ends. CDR1 is MGHRA and CDR2 is YSYEKL in the germline V gene. The CDR3 sequence is CASSYGTPSSYNEQFF. The CDR3, as DNA: TGCGCCAGCAGCTACGGGACCCCGAGCTCCTACAATGAGCAGTTCTTC.

The chain combines TRBV5-1 with TRBJ1-3, with TRBD1 matching over 8 bases. The CDR3 runs 17 residues. CDR1 is SGHRS, CDR2 YFSETQ, per germline. V shed 0 bases and J 4 bases; nucleotides not matched to a gene: 9. The CDR3 loop reads CASSLAPETGAGNTIYF. The CDR3 bases are TGCGCCAGCAGCTTGGCCCCTGAGACAGGGGCCGGAAACACCATATATTTT. The whole variable domain, filled in from reference TRBV5-1 and TRBJ1-3, reads KAGVTQTPRYLIKTRGQQVTLSCSPISGHRSVSWYQQTPGQGLQFLFEYFSETQRNKGNFPGRFSGRQFSNSRSEMNVSTLELGDSALYLCASSLAPETGAGNTIYFGEGSWLTVV.

CDR3 bases: TGTGCCAGCAGCTACGGGACAGCCACTTGGGAGCAGTACTTC. Translating it yields CASSYGTATWEQYF. The chain recombines TRBV5-6 with TRBJ2-7, with 7 bases lining up with TRBD1. Losses at the gene ends were 3 bases for V and 7 bases for J; bases not matched to a gene: 10. The CDR3 spans 14 residues. Germline assignment: CDR1 SGHDT and CDR2 YYEEEE.

Only a few counts were recorded for this clone. The rearrangement uses TRBV27 and TRBJ2-1; D is tentatively TRBD1 or TRBD2 (5 bases each). Germline loops: CDR1 MNHEY, CDR2 SMNVEV (reference sequence). This CDR3 is built from 15 residues. The V end lost 4 bases, the J end lost 4 bases, and 14 bases lay between the germline ends. Here the CDR3 reads CASSWGPGPYNEQFF. The DNA for the CDR3 is TGTGCCAGCAGTTGGGGACCCGGACCTTACAATGAGCAGTTCTTC.

The rearrangement links TRBV9 to TRBJ2-3, with 12 bases that match TRBD2. Germline V gene lookup returns CDR1 SGDLS and CDR2 YYNGEE. After removal of 2 bases from V and 1 base from J, the junction contained 2 bases not matched to a gene. The CDR3 runs to 16 residues. CDR3 residues: CASSVASGGGTDTQYF. CDR3 nucleotide sequence: TGTGCCAGCAGCGTCGCTAGCGGGGGGGGCACAGATACGCAGTATTTT.

V is TRBV5-1 and J is TRBJ2-7; 9 positions match TRBD1. Trimming at V came to 4 bases and at J to 3 bases, leaving 8 bases not matched to a gene. Germline values: CDR1 SGHRS, CDR2 YFSETQ. This CDR3 is 15 amino acids long. The chain's CDR3 is CASSPTGGPDYEQYF. The CDR3 coding sequence is TGCGCCAGCAGCCCGACAGGGGGACCAGACTACGAGCAGTACTTC.

This clone is a singleton in its sample. The chain joins TRBV6-5 to TRBJ1-4; weak D call: TRBD1 (5 bases). The CDR3 runs 15 residues. V lost 0 bases to trimming and J lost 6 bases, with 11 bases between them. Germline CDR1 MNHEY, CDR2 SVGAGI. CDR3 residues: CASSYSREGYEKLFF. The CDR3 DNA reads TGTGCCAGCAGTTACTCGAGGGAGGGGTATGAAAAACTGTTTTTT.

V gene TRBV28 combines with J gene TRBJ1-1; no definite D call. Germline CDR1 MDHEN, CDR2 SYDVKM. CDR3 length: 13 residues. V lost 7 bases and J 0 bases, leaving 9 bases between the germline ends. The CDR3: CASTETMNTEAFF. The DNA of the CDR3 is TGTGCCAGCACCGAGACGATGAACACTGAAGCTTTCTTT.

Many counts were recorded for this clone. The chain carries TRBV4-1 and TRBJ1-1; 9 bases align to TRBD1. With 0 bases clipped from V and 5 bases from J, the junction kept 13 bases outside the gene matches. From germline, CDR1 is MGHRA and CDR2 YSYEKL. The CDR3 spans 18 residues. The CDR3 DNA follows: TGCGCCAGCAGCCAAGACCTTTTTACAGGGGGCGCGTATACTGAAGCTTTCTTT. This codes for CASSQDLFTGGAYTEAFF.

This sequence joins TRBV9 and TRBJ2-7, with 7 bases aligning to TRBD1. Germline V lookup: CDR1 SGDLS, CDR2 YYNGEE. The CDR3 has 15 residues. Unmatched junction bases numbered 7, after V lost 0 bases and J lost 4 bases. The CDR3 sequence is CASSVGTGVGYEQYF. The CDR3 region has the DNA TGTGCCAGCAGCGTAGGCACAGGGGTAGGATACGAGCAGTACTTC.